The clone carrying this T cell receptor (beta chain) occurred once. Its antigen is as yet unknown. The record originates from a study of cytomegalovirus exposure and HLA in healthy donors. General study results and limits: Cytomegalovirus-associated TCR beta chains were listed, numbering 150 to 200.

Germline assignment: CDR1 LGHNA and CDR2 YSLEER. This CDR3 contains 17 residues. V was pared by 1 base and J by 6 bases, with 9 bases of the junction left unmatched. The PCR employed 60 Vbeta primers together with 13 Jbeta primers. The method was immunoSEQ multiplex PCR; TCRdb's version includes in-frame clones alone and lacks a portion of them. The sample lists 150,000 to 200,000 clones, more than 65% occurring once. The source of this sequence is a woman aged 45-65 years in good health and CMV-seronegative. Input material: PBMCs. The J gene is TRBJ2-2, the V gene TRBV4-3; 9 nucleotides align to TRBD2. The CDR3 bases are TGCGCCAGCAGCCAAGTCCGGTCTAGCGGGAAATCCGGGGAGCTGTTTTTT. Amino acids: CASSQVRSSGKSGELFF.